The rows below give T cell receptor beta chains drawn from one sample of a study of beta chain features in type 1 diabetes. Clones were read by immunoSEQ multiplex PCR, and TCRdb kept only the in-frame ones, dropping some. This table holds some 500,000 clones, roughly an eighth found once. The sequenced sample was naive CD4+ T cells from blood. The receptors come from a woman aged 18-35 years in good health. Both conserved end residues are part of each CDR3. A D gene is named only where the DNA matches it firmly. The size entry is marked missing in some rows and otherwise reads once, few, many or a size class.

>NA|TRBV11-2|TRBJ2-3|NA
TGTGCCAGCAGCTTAGCTGCGGGGAGGTCCACAGATACGCAGTATTTT
CASSLAAGRSTDTQYF
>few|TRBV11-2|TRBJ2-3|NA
TGTGCCAGCAGCCTGACTGATGGAGATACGCAGTATTTT
CASSLTDGDTQYF
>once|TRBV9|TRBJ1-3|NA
TGTGCCAGCAGCGTAGTGGGGGCTTCTGGAAACACCATATATTTT
CASSVVGASGNTIYF
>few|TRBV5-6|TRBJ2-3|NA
TGTGCCAGCAGCTTGGTATCAGATACGCAGTATTTT
CASSLVSDTQYF
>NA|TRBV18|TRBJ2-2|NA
TGTGCCAGCTCACCGGCAGGCTGGGGTTCGAACACCGGGGAGCTGTTTTTT
CASSPAGWGSNTGELFF
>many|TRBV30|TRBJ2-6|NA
TGTGCCTGGAGTGGGGCCAGGGGTTCTGGGGCCAACGTCCTGACTTTC
CAWSGARGSGANVLTF
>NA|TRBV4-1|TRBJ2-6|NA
TGCGCCAGCAGCCGGGGCGTCCTGACTTTC
CASSRGVLTF
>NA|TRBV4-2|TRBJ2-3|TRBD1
TGTGCCAGCAGCCCTAGCGACAGGGGGCAGGCAGATACGCAGTATTTT
CASSPSDRGQADTQYF
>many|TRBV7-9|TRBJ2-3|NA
TGTGCCAGCAGCTTAGATCGGTATACGCAGTATTTT
CASSLDRYTQYF
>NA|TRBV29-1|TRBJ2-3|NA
TGCAGCGTCGGAGGGACGGTACGCACAGATACGCAGTATTTT
CSVGGTVRTDTQYF
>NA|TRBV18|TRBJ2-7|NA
TGTGCCAGCTCACCGAGGGTAGGATCCTACGAGCAGTACTTC
CASSPRVGSYEQYF
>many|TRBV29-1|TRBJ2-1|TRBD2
TGCAGCGTCGCGACTAGCGGGAGGGCCACGTACAATGAGCAGTTCTTC
CSVATSGRATYNEQFF
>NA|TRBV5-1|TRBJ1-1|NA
TGCGCCAGCAGCGGAAGACTATTCCCAGGGAGAAACACTGAAGCTTTCTTT
CASSGRLFPGRNTEAFF
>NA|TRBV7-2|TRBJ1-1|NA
TGTGCCAGCAGGGAGGCAGGGGCGGCTTTCTTT
CASREAGAAFF
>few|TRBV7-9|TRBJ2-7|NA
TGTGCCAGCAGCGCCCGAAGCGGGGACAGCTCCTACGAGCAGTACTTC
CASSARSGDSSYEQYF
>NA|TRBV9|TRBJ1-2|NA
TGTGCCAGCAGCCCGCGGACAGCTAACTATGGCTACACCTTC
CASSPRTANYGYTF
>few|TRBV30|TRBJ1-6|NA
TGTGCCTGGACCCTGGGCAGAAATAATTCACCCCTCCACTTT
CAWTLGRNNSPLHF
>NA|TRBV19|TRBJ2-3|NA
TGTGCCAGTAGTATTCAAGGGACACCTACCCGGGATACGCAGTATTTT
CASSIQGTPTRDTQYF
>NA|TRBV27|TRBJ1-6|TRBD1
TGTGCCAGCAGTTTATTCTCTGGACAGGGGGCCAAATCACCCCTCCACTTT
CASSLFSGQGAKSPLHF
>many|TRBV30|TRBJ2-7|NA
TGTGCCTGGGGCCGGCGTGGGACCTACGAGCAGTACTTC
CAWGRRGTYEQYF
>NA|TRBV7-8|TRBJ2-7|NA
TGTGCCAGCAGCCAGGGAGCTCAAACCTACGAGCAGTACTTC
CASSQGAQTYEQYF
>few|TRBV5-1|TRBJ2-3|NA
TGCGCCAGCAGCGGCTTAACAGTCCCACATACGCAGTATTTT
CASSGLTVPHTQYF
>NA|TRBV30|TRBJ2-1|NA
TGTGCGTATGGACAGATTCTCGATGAGCAGTTCTTC
CAYGQILDEQFF
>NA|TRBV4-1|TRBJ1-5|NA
TGCGCCAGCAGCCTCATGCAGAATCAGCCCCAGCATTTT
CASSLMQNQPQHF
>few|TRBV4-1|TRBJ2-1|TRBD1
TGCGCCAGCAGCAACCGGGACAGGGTGTACAATGAGCAGTTCTTC
CASSNRDRVYNEQFF
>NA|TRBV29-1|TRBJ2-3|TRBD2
TGCAGCGTTGATGAGCGGGGGGGCCTGATAGATACGCAGTATTTT
CSVDERGGLIDTQYF
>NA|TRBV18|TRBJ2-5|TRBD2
TGTGCCAGCTCACCACCTCAGCGGGGCAAGACCCAGTACTTC
CASSPPQRGKTQYF
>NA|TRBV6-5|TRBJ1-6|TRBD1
TGTGCCAGCACTTATGGGACAGGGTGGCAGAGTTCACCCCTCCACTTT
CASTYGTGWQSSPLHF
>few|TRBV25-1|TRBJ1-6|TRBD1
TGTGCCAGCAGTGAATCCAGACAGGGAAGGGGATCACCCCTCCACTTT
CASSESRQGRGSPLHF
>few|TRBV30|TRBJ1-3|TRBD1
TGTGCCTGGAGTTTAGGGGGCACGAGGGGAAACACCATATATTTT
CAWSLGGTRGNTIYF
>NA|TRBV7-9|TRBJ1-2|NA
TGTGCCAGCAGCCCCCCAGGTGGGAACTATGGCTACACCTTC
CASSPPGGNYGYTF
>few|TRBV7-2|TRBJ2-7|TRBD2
TGTGCCAGCAGATCCCCTAGCGGGAGTATGTACGAGCAGTACTTC
CASRSPSGSMYEQYF
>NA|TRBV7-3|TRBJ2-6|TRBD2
TGTGCCAGCAGCTCCGGGACTACAGGGGCCAACGTCCTGACTTTC
CASSSGTTGANVLTF
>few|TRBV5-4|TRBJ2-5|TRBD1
TGTGCCAGCAGATCCGGGACAGATCAAGAGACCCAGTACTTC
CASRSGTDQETQYF
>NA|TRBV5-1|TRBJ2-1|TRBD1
TGCGCCAGCAGCTTACAGGGGCTACCCTACAATGAGCAGTTCTTC
CASSLQGLPYNEQFF
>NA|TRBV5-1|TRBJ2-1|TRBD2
TGCGCCAGCAGCCCAGGGACTAGCGGGACTGGCTACAATGAGCAGTTCTTC
CASSPGTSGTGYNEQFF
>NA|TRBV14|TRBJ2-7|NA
TGTGCCAGCAGCCAAGATTGGGTCTACGAGCAGTACTTC
CASSQDWVYEQYF
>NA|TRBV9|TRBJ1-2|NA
TGTGCCAGCAGCGTAGCCTCAGGGGCGCTATATGGCTACACCTTC
CASSVASGALYGYTF
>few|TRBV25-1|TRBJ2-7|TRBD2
TGTGCCAGCACGAGCGGGAGCTACGAGCAGTACTTC
CASTSGSYEQYF
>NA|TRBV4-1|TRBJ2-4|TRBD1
TGCGCCAGCAGCCAACTTACAGGGGGACTAGCCAAAAACATTCAGTACTTC
CASSQLTGGLAKNIQYF
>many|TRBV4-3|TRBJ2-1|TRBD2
TGCGCCAGCAGCCAAGTCACTAGCGGCGCCTACAATGAGCAGTTCTTC
CASSQVTSGAYNEQFF
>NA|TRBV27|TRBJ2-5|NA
TGTGCCAGCACCGTACGACAGGGAGGTTCGGAGACCCAGTACTTC
CASTVRQGGSETQYF
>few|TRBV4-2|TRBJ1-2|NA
TGTGCCAGCAGCCAAGATGGGTATGGCTACACCTTC
CASSQDGYGYTF